What follows are 12 T cell receptor beta chains derived from one specimen sequenced in a study of T cells in Graves' hyperthyroidism and ophthalmopathy. Amplification of TCR beta CDR3 regions used RNA as the template. The HTBI set primed first-round TCR CDR3 RT-PCR. TCRdb independently ran MiXCR on the multiplex PCR reads; one entry per CDR3 protein. This sample has 530,000 or so distinct CDR3 sequences, with around a quarter found just once. Sequencing was carried out using blood. These receptors were taken from a woman aged 25 to 39 with Graves' ophthalmopathy.

This clonotype has only one observation. CDR3 residues: CSASTRETEAFF. The CDR3 DNA reads TGCAGTGCTAGCACTCGGGAAACTGAAGCTTTCTTT. The gene calls are TRBV20-1 and TRBJ1-1; D unresolved. Germline CDR1 reads DFQATT; CDR2 reads SNEGSKA (reference sequence). This CDR3 contains 12 residues. V shed 3 bases and J shed 5 bases, with 10 bases lying between them.

The chain joins TRBV12-3 or TRBV12-4 to TRBJ2-7, with unresolved D. The CDR3 has 12 residues. V was pared by 5 bases and J by 6 bases, with 11 bases between. The CDR3 nucleotides are TGTGCCAGCAGTCAACTTGGTGGCGAGCAGTACTTC. Protein product: CASSQLGGEQYF.

This clonotype was recorded many times. Germline is not matched at one junction end, which may reflect a read error. The chain uses TRBV5-1 and TRBJ2-5; D remains unclear. There are 12 residues in the CDR3. The germline V gene has CDR1 SGHRS and CDR2 YFSETQ. The CDR3 DNA reads as TGTGCCAGCAGCTTAGTTCAGGAGACCCAGTACTTC. As protein: CASSLVQETQYF.

This clonotype was counted many times. J is TRBJ2-7 and V is TRBV11-2; 13 bases align to TRBD2. Germline CDR1 SGHAT, CDR2 FQNNGV. The J segment lost 1 base and the V segment lost 3 bases, leaving 6 bases of the junction unmatched. This CDR3 contains 17 residues. The CDR3 bases are TGTGCCAGCAGCTTCGGGACTAGCGGGACCCCGTCCTACGAGCAGTACTTC. It translates to CASSFGTSGTPSYEQYF.

This clonotype was picked up one time. Here the CDR3 DNA reads TGCGCCAGCAGCCCCCATGTTAGGACTGAAGCTTTCTTT. It specifies CASSPHVRTEAFF. The chain links TRBV5-1 to TRBJ1-1; D not resolved. The V and J ends lost 4 bases and 5 bases respectively, with 12 bases between them. This CDR3 is built from 13 residues. From germline, CDR1 is SGHRS and CDR2 YFSETQ.

The chain is built from TRBV6-1 and TRBJ1-2; maybe TRBD1 (6 bases). CDR3 length: 13 residues. Trimming removed 5 bases from V and 6 bases from J, with 13 bases in between. Germline loops: CDR1 MNHNS, CDR2 SASEGT. CDR3 nucleotides: TGTGCCAGCAGTACAGGGTTTGGGGATGGCTACACCTTC. It encodes CASSTGFGDGYTF.

This clonotype was picked up a small number of times. The rearrangement uses TRBV14 and TRBJ1-1; 7 bases align to TRBD1. J lost 1 base, V lost 2 bases, and 4 bases had no gene match. The CDR3 consists of 15 residues. Germline CDR1 and CDR2: SGHDN and FVKESK. This CDR3 reads CASSQMTGWNTEAFF. The CDR3 DNA sequence: TGTGCCAGCAGCCAAATGACAGGGTGGAACACTGAAGCTTTCTTT. The complete variable domain, with remaining parts taken from reference TRBV14 and TRBJ1-1, reads EAGVTQFPSHSVIEKGQTVTLRCDPISGHDNLYWYRRVMGKEIKFLLHFVKESKQDESGMPNNRFLAERTGGTYSTLKVQPAELEDSGVYFCASSQMTGWNTEAFFGQGTRLTVV.

The sample holds a few counts of this clonotype. This sequence joins TRBV9 and TRBJ1-5; 9 bases line up with TRBD1. The CDR3 extends over 14 amino acids. CDR1 is SGDLS and CDR2 is YYNGEE in the germline V gene. V dropped 3 bases and J dropped 7; count of bases not matched to a gene: 5. In DNA, the CDR3 is TGTGCCAGCAGCGAGGGACAGGGTATACAGCCCCAGCATTTT. This encodes CASSEGQGIQPQHF.

This sequence joins TRBV2 and TRBJ2-5; D is perhaps TRBD2 (6 bases). Per germline, CDR1 SNHLY and CDR2 FYNNEI. The CDR3 is 15 residues long. V lost 3 bases and J 3 bases, leaving 14 bases between the germline ends. CDR3 in amino acids: CASSELGLDKETQYF. The DNA for the CDR3 is TGTGCCAGCAGTGAGTTGGGACTCGATAAAGAGACCCAGTACTTC.

About this clonotype: As the CDR3 is not closed by the conserved phenylalanine or tryptophan, this likely results from a read error. This chain links TRBV2 with TRBJ2-5; no firm D call. Trimming stripped 2 bases from V and 2 bases from J, with 12 bases between. The CDR3 has 15 amino acids. From germline, CDR1 is SNHLY and CDR2 FYNNEI. The CDR3 sequence is CASSETLETQETQYL. Here the CDR3 DNA reads TGTGCCAGCAGTGAAACCTTAGAGACACAAGAGACCCAGTACCTC.

This clonotype was seen only a few times. J is TRBJ2-7 and V is TRBV6-1, with a weak D call TRBD2 (6 bases). Germline CDR1 reads MNHNS; CDR2 reads SASEGT. V gave up 6 bases and J gave up 4 bases, with 16 bases separating them. CDR3 size: 14 residues. CDR3 nucleotide sequence: TGTGCCAGCAGCCAGCTAGCGAAAACGTACGAGCAGTACTTC. Protein: CASSQLAKTYEQYF.

About this clonotype: This could be a read error, since a much larger clone is one nucleotide away. The V call is TRBV2, the J call TRBJ1-2; D gene uncertain. The CDR3 is made up of 15 amino acids. Per the germline V gene, CDR1 is SNHLY and CDR2 is FYNNEI. V gave up 7 bases and J gave up 4 bases, with 19 bases separating them. The CDR3 DNA sequence: TGTGCCAGCACGGTCAGTTTTCAAACCGGCTATGGCTACACCTTC. As protein: CASTVSFQTGYGYTF.